The rows below give T cell receptor beta chains drawn from one sample of a study of CD8+CD57+ T cells in acquired aplastic anemia. TCRdb independently ran MiXCR on the reads; one entry per CDR3 protein. In the table there are 100,000 to 150,000 distinct CDR3 sequences, 48% of which are singletons. Sequencing was done on a sample of sorted CD4+, CD8+, or CD8+CD57+ T cells (not recorded which) from PBMCs. These receptors all stem from a human donor in good health, serving as a control. The CDR3 runs from the conserved cysteine through the conserved F or W. A D gene is named only where the DNA matches it firmly. Rows give clone size only sometimes, using once, few, many, or a class for an expanded clone.

v_gene	j_gene	abundance	d_gene	len	CDR3aa	CDR3nt
TRBV5-4	TRBJ2-7	many	NA	14	CASSPRPDTYEQYF	TGTGCCAGCAGCCCGAGGCCAGATACCTACGAGCAGTACTTC
TRBV20-1	TRBJ1-2	NA	NA	13	CSARDGGDYGYTF	TGCAGTGCTAGAGATGGAGGGGACTATGGCTACACCTTC
TRBV3-1	TRBJ1-2	many	TRBD1	15	CASSLGQGVDYGYTF	TGTGCCAGCAGTCTCGGACAGGGGGTAGACTATGGCTACACCTTC
TRBV24-1	TRBJ2-5	NA	NA	13	CATSDHRVETKYF	TGTGCCACCAGTGATCACAGGGTTGAGACCAAGTACTTC
TRBV4-1	TRBJ2-3	many	NA	19	CASSQDWSGAGVSTDTQYF	TGCGCCAGCAGCCAAGATTGGTCGGGGGCGGGGGTTAGCACAGATACGCAGTATTTT
TRBV11-3	TRBJ1-6	many	NA	14	CASSLDAGASPLHF	TGTGCCAGCAGCTTGGACGCAGGGGCCTCACCCCTCCACTTT
TRBV20-1	TRBJ1-5	many	NA	13	CSARDSTHQPQHF	TGCAGTGCTAGAGATTCTACCCATCAGCCCCAGCATTTT
TRBV20-1	TRBJ2-1	NA	TRBD2	16	CSARDPGGSSYNEQFF	TGCAGTGCTAGAGATCCCGGCGGGAGCTCCTACAATGAGCAGTTCTTC
TRBV7-3	TRBJ2-2	many	NA	12	CASSTSTGELFF	TGTGCCAGCAGCACTAGCACCGGGGAGCTGTTTTTT
TRBV6-1	TRBJ1-5	many	NA	14	CASTTVRSNQPQHF	TGTGCCAGCACGACAGTCCGTAGCAATCAGCCCCAGCATTTT
TRBV7-8	TRBJ1-6	NA	TRBD1	14	CASSEDRGNSPLHF	TGTGCCAGCAGCGAGGACAGGGGAAATTCACCCCTCCACTTT
TRBV2	TRBJ1-2	NA	TRBD1	13	CASSGLRQGDYTF	TGTGCCAGCAGTGGTTTGCGACAGGGGGACTACACCTTC
TRBV15	TRBJ1-6	NA	NA	12	CATSGGDSPLHF	TGTGCCACCAGCGGAGGAGATTCACCCCTCCACTTT
TRBV12-3/TRBV12-4	TRBJ2-1	many	NA	16	CASSFVVLGSYNEQFF	TGTGCCAGCAGTTTTGTTGTGTTGGGCTCCTACAATGAGCAGTTCTTC
TRBV9	TRBJ2-3	NA	TRBD2	17	CASCAGAGGRSADTQYF	TGTGCCAGCTGCGCGGGGGCGGGGGGGCGTAGCGCAGATACGCAGTATTTT
TRBV5-8	TRBJ1-2	many	TRBD1	15	CASSPRGGDPYGYTF	TGTGCCAGCAGCCCCCGAGGGGGCGATCCCTATGGCTACACCTTC
TRBV5-1	TRBJ1-2	NA	TRBD1	14	CASSFGTGGEGYTF	TGCGCCAGCAGCTTCGGGACAGGGGGCGAAGGCTACACCTTC
TRBV25-1	TRBJ1-1	NA	TRBD1	15	CASSEYRGSDTEAFF	TGTGCCAGCAGTGAATACAGGGGGTCGGACACTGAAGCTTTCTTT
TRBV7-3	TRBJ1-2	many	NA	13	CASSTGAGRGYTF	TGTGCCAGCAGCACGGGCGCGGGTCGTGGCTACACCTTC
TRBV9	TRBJ1-6	few	NA	16	CASSDSGQTQNSPLHF	TGTGCCAGCAGCGATTCTGGTCAGACCCAAAATTCACCCCTCCACTTT
TRBV9	TRBJ2-1	NA	TRBD2	17	CASSQMLLAGGYNEQFF	TGTGCCAGCAGCCAGATGTTACTAGCGGGGGGATACAATGAGCAGTTCTTC
TRBV2	TRBJ1-2	many	NA	12	CASSETGYGYTF	TGTGCCAGCAGTGAGACGGGGTATGGCTACACCTTC
TRBV11-3	TRBJ2-1	many	NA	17	CASSSRASTGLRNEQFF	TGTGCCAGCAGCTCCCGCGCTTCGACAGGACTAAGGAATGAGCAGTTCTTC
TRBV7-2	TRBJ2-5	NA	TRBD2	12	CAEPSGGSNGYF	TGTGCCGAACCTAGCGGGGGCTCAAACGGGTACTTC
TRBV25-1	TRBJ2-3	many	TRBD2	18	CASSEPPGAGGSTDTQYF	TGTGCCAGCAGTGAACCCCCCGGGGCGGGAGGTAGCACAGATACGCAGTATTTT
TRBV7-7	TRBJ2-7	many	NA	17	CASSFSSGEASLYEQYF	TGTGCCAGCAGCTTTTCGTCAGGGGAGGCTAGCCTCTACGAGCAGTACTTC
TRBV24-1	TRBJ2-4	NA	TRBD2	16	CATSDYGLAGGTIQYF	TGTGCCACCAGTGACTACGGACTAGCGGGGGGGACCATTCAGTACTTC
TRBV18	TRBJ1-2	NA	NA	15	CASSPRASEENGYTF	TGTGCCAGCTCACCAAGGGCGAGTGAGGAGAATGGCTACACCTTC
TRBV5-1	TRBJ2-3	many	NA	14	CASSLNTGRDTQYF	TGCGCCAGCAGCTTAAACACAGGGCGAGATACGCAGTATTTT
TRBV30	TRBJ1-1	many	NA	14	CACTDSPVGTEAFF	TGTGCCTGCACGGACAGTCCGGTAGGAACTGAAGCTTTCTTT
TRBV29-1	TRBJ1-1	few	TRBD1	13	CSVGQGGNTEAFF	TGCAGCGTGGGACAGGGTGGGAACACTGAAGCTTTCTTT
TRBV4-2	TRBJ2-1	NA	TRBD1	16	CASSPDSQGNNNEQFF	TGTGCCAGCAGCCCTGATTCACAGGGGAACAACAATGAGCAGTTCTTC
TRBV7-6	TRBJ2-2	many	TRBD2	15	CASSPSGGVTGELFF	TGTGCCAGCAGTCCTAGCGGGGGAGTAACCGGGGAGCTGTTTTTT
TRBV20-1	TRBJ1-6	once	NA	15	CSARGQGGENSPLHF	TGCAGTGCTAGAGGCCAAGGAGGGGAGAATTCACCCCTCCACTTT
TRBV10-3	TRBJ1-6	NA	NA	13	CATRRGSDSPLHF	TGTGCCACGCGGAGGGGGTCGGATTCACCCCTCCACTTT
TRBV7-3	TRBJ1-2	NA	NA	15	CASSLMRQGMDGYTF	TGTGCCAGCAGCTTAATGCGCCAGGGGATGGATGGCTACACCTTC
TRBV27	TRBJ2-7	few	NA	14	CASSLSPYNDEQYF	TGTGCCAGCAGTTTATCTCCATACAACGACGAGCAGTACTTC
TRBV6-1	TRBJ1-5	many	TRBD1	15	CASSAQTGGDQPQHF	TGTGCCAGCAGTGCTCAGACAGGGGGGGATCAGCCCCAGCATTTT
TRBV10-1	TRBJ1-6	NA	TRBD1	15	CASSHGGTGGSPLHF	TGCGCCAGCAGCCATGGGGGGACAGGCGGTTCACCCCTCCACTTT
TRBV10-3	TRBJ1-2	NA	NA	15	CAISGGGRTNYGYTF	TGTGCCATCAGTGGGGGAGGCAGAACTAACTATGGCTACACCTTC
TRBV11-2	TRBJ1-2	NA	NA	15	CASSLWAAGNYGYTF	TGTGCCAGCAGCTTGTGGGCGGCGGGGAACTATGGCTACACCTTC
TRBV2	TRBJ1-5	NA	TRBD1	14	CASSGTGGYQPQHF	TGTGCCAGCAGCGGGACAGGGGGTTATCAGCCCCAGCATTTT
TRBV7-2	TRBJ2-7	NA	TRBD1	14	CASSVGQGFGTEYF	TGTGCCAGCAGCGTGGGACAGGGATTCGGTACGGAGTACTTC
TRBV25-1	TRBJ2-7	NA	NA	12	CAWSVKRGEQYF	TGTGCCTGGAGTGTCAAAAGGGGGGAGCAGTACTTC
TRBV20-1	TRBJ2-1	NA	TRBD2	16	CSAGRTSGGAYNEQFF	TGCAGTGCTGGTAGGACTAGCGGGGGTGCCTACAATGAGCAGTTCTTC
TRBV19	TRBJ2-7	NA	TRBD1	13	CASSMGQPYEQYF	TGTGCCAGTAGTATGGGACAGCCCTACGAGCAGTACTTC
TRBV7-2	TRBJ1-5	NA	NA	13	CASSLWGNQPQHF	TGTGCCAGCAGCTTGTGGGGTAATCAGCCCCAGCATTTT
TRBV12-3/TRBV12-4	TRBJ2-7	many	NA	11	CASGRLYEQYF	TGTGCCAGCGGCCGGCTCTACGAGCAGTACTTC
TRBV20-1	TRBJ2-3	NA	TRBD2	15	CSATGLAGGRDTQYF	TGCAGTGCTACGGGACTAGCGGGGGGCAGAGATACGCAGTATTTT
TRBV2	TRBJ1-6	NA	NA	14	CASSRTEYNSPLHF	TGTGCCAGCAGCCGGACGGAATATAATTCACCCCTCCACTTT
TRBV7-2	TRBJ2-7	few	TRBD1	15	CASSVRQGPTYEQYF	TGTGCCAGCAGCGTAAGACAGGGGCCAACCTACGAGCAGTACTTC
TRBV25-1	TRBJ2-3	NA	TRBD2	14	CATSGGPSTDTQYF	TGTGCGACTAGCGGGGGCCCTAGCACAGATACGCAGTATTTT
TRBV7-6	TRBJ2-2	many	NA	16	CASSLEARRGTGELFF	TGTGCCAGCAGCTTAGAGGCTCGCCGCGGCACCGGGGAGCTGTTTTTT
TRBV24-1	TRBJ2-5	NA	TRBD2	15	CATSKGLAGQETQYF	TGTGCCACCAGTAAGGGACTAGCGGGGCAAGAGACCCAGTACTTC
TRBV20-1	TRBJ2-1	many	NA	13	CSARAPLGSEQFF	TGCAGTGCTAGAGCTCCCCTCGGTAGTGAGCAGTTCTTC
TRBV10-2	TRBJ1-6	NA	TRBD1	16	CASPRDRSSHNSPLHF	TGCGCCTCGCCCCGGGACAGGAGCTCCCATAATTCACCCCTCCACTTT
TRBV2	TRBJ2-2	NA	TRBD1	13	CASTDRGGGELFF	TGTGCCAGCACGGACAGGGGTGGCGGGGAGCTGTTTTTT